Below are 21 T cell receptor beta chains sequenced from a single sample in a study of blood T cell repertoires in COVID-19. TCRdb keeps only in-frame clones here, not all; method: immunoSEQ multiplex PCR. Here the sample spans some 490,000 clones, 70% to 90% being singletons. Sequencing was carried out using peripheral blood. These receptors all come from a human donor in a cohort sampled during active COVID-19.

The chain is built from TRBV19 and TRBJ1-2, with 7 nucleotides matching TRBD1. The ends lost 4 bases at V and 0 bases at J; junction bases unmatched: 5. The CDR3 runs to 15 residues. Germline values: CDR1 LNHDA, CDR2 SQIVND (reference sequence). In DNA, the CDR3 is TGTGCCAGTAGTAAACCGGGACAGACTAACTATGGCTACACCTTC. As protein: CASSKPGQTNYGYTF.

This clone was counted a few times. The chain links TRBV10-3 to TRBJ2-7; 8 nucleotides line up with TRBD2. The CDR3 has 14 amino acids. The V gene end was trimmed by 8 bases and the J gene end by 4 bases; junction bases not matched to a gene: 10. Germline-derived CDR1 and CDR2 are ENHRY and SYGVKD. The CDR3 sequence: CAIGVSGKSYEQYF. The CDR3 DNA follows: TGTGCCATCGGGGTTAGCGGGAAGTCGTACGAGCAGTACTTC.

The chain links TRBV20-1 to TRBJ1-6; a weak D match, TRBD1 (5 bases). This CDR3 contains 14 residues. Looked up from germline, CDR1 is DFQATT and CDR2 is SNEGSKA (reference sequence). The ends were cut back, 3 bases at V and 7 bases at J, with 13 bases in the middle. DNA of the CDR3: TGCAGTGCTAGTCCCGGGGAGGGGAATTCACCCCTCCACTTT. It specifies CSASPGEGNSPLHF.

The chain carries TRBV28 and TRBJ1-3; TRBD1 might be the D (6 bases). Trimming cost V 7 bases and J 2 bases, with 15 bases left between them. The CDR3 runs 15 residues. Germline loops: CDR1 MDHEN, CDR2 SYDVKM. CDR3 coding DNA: TGTGCCAGCACCCCAGGACAGAGCCCTGGAAACACCATATATTTT. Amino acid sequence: CASTPGQSPGNTIYF.

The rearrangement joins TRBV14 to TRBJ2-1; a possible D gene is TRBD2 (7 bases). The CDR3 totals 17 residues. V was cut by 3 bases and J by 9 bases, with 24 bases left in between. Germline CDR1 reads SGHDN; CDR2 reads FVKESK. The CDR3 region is CASSHSLYAGASSEQFF. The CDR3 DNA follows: TGTGCCAGCAGCCATTCTCTATACGCGGGGGCCTCTAGTGAGCAGTTCTTC.

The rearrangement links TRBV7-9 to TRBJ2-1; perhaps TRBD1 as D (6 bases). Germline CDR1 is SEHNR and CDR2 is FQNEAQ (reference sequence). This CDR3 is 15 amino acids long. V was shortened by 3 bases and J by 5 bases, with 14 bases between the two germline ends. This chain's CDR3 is CASSFGVRTDNEQFF. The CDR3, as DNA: TGTGCCAGCAGCTTTGGGGTTAGGACAGACAATGAGCAGTTCTTC. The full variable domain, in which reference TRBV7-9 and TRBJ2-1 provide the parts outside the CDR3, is DTGVSQNPRHKITKRGQNVTFRCDPISEHNRLYWYRQTLGQGPEFLTYFQNEAQLEKSRLLSDRFSAERPKGSFSTLEIQRTEQGDSAMYLCASSFGVRTDNEQFFGPGTRLTVL.

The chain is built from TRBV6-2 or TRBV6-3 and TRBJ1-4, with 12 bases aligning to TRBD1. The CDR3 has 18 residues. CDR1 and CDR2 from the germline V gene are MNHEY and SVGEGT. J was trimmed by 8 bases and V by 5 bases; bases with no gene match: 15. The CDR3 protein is CASSASPGQGALREKLFF. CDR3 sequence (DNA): TGTGCCAGCAGTGCCTCACCGGGACAGGGGGCCCTCCGAGAAAAACTGTTTTTT.

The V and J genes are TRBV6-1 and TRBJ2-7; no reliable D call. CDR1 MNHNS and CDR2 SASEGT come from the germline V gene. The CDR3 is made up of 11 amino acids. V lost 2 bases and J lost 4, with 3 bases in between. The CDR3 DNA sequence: TGTGCCAGCAGTGAATCGTACGAGCAGTACTTC. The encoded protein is CASSESYEQYF.

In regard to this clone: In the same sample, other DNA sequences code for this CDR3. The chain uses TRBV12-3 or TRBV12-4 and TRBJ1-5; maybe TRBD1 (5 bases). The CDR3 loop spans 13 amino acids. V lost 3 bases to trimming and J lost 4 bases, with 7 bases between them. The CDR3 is CASSFQGNQPQHF. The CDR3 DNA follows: TGTGCCAGCAGTTTTCAGGGTAATCAGCCCCAGCATTTT.

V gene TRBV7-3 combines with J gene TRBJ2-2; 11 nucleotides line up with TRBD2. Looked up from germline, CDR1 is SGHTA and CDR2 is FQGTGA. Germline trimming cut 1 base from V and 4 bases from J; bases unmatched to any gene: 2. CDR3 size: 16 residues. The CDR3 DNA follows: TGTGCCAGCAGCTTAAACCTAGCGGGAGGCACCGGGGAGCTGTTTTTT. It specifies CASSLNLAGGTGELFF.

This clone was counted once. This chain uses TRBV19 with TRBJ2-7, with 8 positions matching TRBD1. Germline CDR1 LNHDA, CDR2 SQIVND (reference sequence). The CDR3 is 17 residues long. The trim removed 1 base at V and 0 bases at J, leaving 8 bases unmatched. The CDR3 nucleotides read TGTGCCAGTAGTATAGCCTGGGACAGGCGGAGCTCCTACGAGCAGTACTTC. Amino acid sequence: CASSIAWDRRSSYEQYF.

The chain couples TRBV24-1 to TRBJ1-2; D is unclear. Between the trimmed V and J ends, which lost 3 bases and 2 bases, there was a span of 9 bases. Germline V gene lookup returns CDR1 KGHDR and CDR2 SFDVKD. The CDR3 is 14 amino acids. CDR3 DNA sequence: TGTGCCACCAGTGATCCTAATACCAACTATGGCTACACCTTC. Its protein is CATSDPNTNYGYTF.

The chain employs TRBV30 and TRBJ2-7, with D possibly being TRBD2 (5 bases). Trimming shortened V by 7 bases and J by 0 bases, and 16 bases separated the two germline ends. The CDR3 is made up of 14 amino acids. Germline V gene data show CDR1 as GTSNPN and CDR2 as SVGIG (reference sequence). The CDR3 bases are TGTGCCTCCCAGTCTAGCCTATTCTCCTACGAGCAGTACTTC. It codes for CASQSSLFSYEQYF.

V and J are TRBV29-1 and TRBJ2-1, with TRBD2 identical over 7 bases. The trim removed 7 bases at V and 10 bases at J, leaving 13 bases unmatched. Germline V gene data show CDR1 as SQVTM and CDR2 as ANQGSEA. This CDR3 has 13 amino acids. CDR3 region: CSATTGGGREQFF. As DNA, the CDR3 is TGCAGCGCCACCACCGGCGGCGGGAGAGAGCAGTTCTTC.

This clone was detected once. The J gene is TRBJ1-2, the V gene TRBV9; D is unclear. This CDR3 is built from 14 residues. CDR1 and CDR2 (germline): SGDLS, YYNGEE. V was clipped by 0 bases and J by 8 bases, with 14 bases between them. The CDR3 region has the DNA TGTGCCAGCAGCGTAGGAGGTGGCGTCGGAGGCTACACCTTC. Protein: CASSVGGGVGGYTF.

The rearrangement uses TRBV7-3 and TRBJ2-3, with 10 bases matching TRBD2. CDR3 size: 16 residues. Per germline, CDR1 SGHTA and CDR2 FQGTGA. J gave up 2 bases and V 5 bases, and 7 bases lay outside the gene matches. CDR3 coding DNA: TGTGCCAGCAGCCCAGCTAGCGGGAGCAACACAGATACGCAGTATTTT. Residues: CASSPASGSNTDTQYF.

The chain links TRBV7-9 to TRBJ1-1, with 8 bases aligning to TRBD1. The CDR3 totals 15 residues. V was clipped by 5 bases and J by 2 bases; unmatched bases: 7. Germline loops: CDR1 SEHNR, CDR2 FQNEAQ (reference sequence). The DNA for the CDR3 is TGTGCCAGCAGCAATTGGACAGGGATTAACACTGAAGCTTTCTTT. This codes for CASSNWTGINTEAFF.

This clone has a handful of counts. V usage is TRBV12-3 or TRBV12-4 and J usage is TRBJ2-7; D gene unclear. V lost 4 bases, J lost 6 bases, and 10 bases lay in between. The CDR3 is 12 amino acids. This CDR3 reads CASSSEASEQYF. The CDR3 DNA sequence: TGTGCCAGCAGTTCCGAAGCGAGCGAGCAGTACTTC.

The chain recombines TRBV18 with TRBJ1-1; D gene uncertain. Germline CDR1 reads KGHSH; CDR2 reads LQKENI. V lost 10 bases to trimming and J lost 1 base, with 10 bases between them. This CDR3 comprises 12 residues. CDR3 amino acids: CATRPGNTEAFF. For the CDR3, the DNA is TGTGCCACAAGGCCAGGGAACACTGAAGCTTTCTTT.

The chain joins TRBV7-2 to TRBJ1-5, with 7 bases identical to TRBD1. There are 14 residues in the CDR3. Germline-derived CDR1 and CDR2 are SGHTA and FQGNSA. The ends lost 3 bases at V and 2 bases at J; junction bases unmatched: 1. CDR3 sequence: CASSFTGGNQPQHF. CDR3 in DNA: TGTGCCAGCAGCTTCACAGGGGGCAATCAGCCCCAGCATTTT.

CDR3 loop: CASSFPDREGTGELFF. CDR3 DNA sequence: TGTGCCAGCAGTTTCCCCGACAGGGAAGGCACCGGGGAGCTGTTTTTT. This sequence joins TRBV27 and TRBJ2-2, with 7 positions matching TRBD1. Germline V lookup: CDR1 MNHEY, CDR2 SMNVEV (reference sequence). The J segment lost 4 bases and the V segment lost 3 bases, leaving 8 bases of the junction unmatched. The CDR3 extends over 16 amino acids.